One and the same sample provided the 2 T cell receptor beta chains below, sequenced in a study of OX40 agonist ivuxolimab in advanced cancers. Receptors were amplified or captured by the immunoSEQ multiplex PCR assay. This is the immuneACCESS table as TCRdb keeps it, with only in-frame sequences that have V and J called. A part of the clones is gone; compared with another copy, unresolved V genes explain less than half, and the rest is unexplained. This sample comprises around 35,000 clones, 92% of them detected only once. Of the sample, around 30% is held by the ten largest clones. Sequencing was performed on CD4+ or CD8+ T cells sorted from blood, taken in a trial of the OX40 agonist ivuxolimab. These receptors were obtained from an adult with an advanced solid tumor such as melanoma, head and neck, liver or kidney cancer.

This clone came up once. The chain recombines TRBV27 with TRBJ2-3, with D possibly being TRBD2 (6 bases). The V and J ends lost 8 bases and 4 bases respectively, with 25 bases between them. CDR3 length: 17 residues. Germline V lookup: CDR1 MNHEY, CDR2 SMNVEV (reference sequence). The CDR3 coding sequence is TGTGCCAGCGGGGTCGGGTTAGCACGGGAGACCGCAGATACGCAGTATTTT. Protein product: CASGVGLARETADTQYF.

This clone was counted a few times. The chain employs TRBV30 and TRBJ2-7; unclear D gene. The CDR3 loop spans 16 amino acids. Per germline, CDR1 GTSNPN and CDR2 SVGIG (reference sequence). V gave up 2 bases and J gave up 3 bases, with 20 bases separating them. The CDR3 spells CAWSLTYTCQLYEQYF. The CDR3 DNA reads as TGTGCCTGGAGTCTTACTTACACATGCCAACTCTACGAGCAGTACTTC.